Presented here are 21 T cell receptor beta chains from one specimen sequenced in a study of T cells in Graves' hyperthyroidism and ophthalmopathy. TCR beta CDR3 regions were amplified from RNA. The study used the HTBI primer set for a first-round RT-PCR of the TCR CDR3. From the multiplex PCR reads, TCRdb called clonotypes with MiXCR, one entry per CDR3 protein. The sample contains about 110,000 distinct CDR3 sequences, 16% of which appear only once. The specimen was blood. The receptors shown here come from a woman in her forties or fifties with Graves' hyperthyroidism.

At least ten counts were recorded for this clonotype. V usage is TRBV11-2 and J usage is TRBJ1-5, with D uncertain. The length of the CDR3 is 13 residues. Deletions cut 4 bases from V and 6 bases from J, with 10 bases between. CDR1 is SGHAT, CDR2 FQNNGV, per germline. The CDR3 is CASSSITGQPQHF. The CDR3 nucleotides are TGTGCCAGCAGCTCCATTACTGGTCAGCCCCAGCATTTT.

This rearrangement joins TRBV6-2 or TRBV6-3 to TRBJ1-4; 9 bases match TRBD1. CDR3 length equals 14 residues. The V and J ends lost 2 bases and 8 bases, in that order; junction bases with no gene match: 3. CDR1 MNHEY and CDR2 SVGEGT come from the germline V gene. CDR3 amino acids: CASSYPGTGEKLFF. CDR3 in DNA: TGTGCCAGCAGTTACCCAGGGACAGGGGAAAAACTGTTTTTT.

This clonotype showed up many times. The V call is TRBV20-1, the J call TRBJ1-1, with 9 bases matching TRBD1. This CDR3 is 15 amino acids long. CDR1 and CDR2 (germline): DFQATT, SNEGSKA (reference sequence). V shed 3 bases, J shed 1 base, and the junction held 6 bases outside the gene matches. This chain's CDR3 is CSARVGQGGNTEAFF. CDR3 nucleotide sequence: TGCAGTGCTAGGGTGGGACAGGGAGGGAACACTGAAGCTTTCTTT.

This clonotype has ten or more counts. The chain joins TRBV6-1 to TRBJ2-2; no clear D gene. Trimming pared 1 base from V and 7 bases from J, leaving 7 bases between. Germline lookup yields CDR1 MNHNS and CDR2 SASEGT. The CDR3 is made up of 13 amino acids. In DNA form, the CDR3 reads TGTGCCAGCAGTGAAGTTTTAGTCGGGGAGCTGTTTTTT. Translated: CASSEVLVGELFF.

The sample holds a few counts of this clonotype. This chain connects TRBV7-8 to TRBJ2-1, with D possibly being TRBD2 (5 bases). The CDR3 extends over 14 amino acids. CDR1 is SGHVS and CDR2 is FQNEAQ in the germline V gene. V lost 6 bases and J 6 bases, leaving 15 bases between the germline ends. The CDR3 reads CASSRGIGVNEQFF. In DNA, the CDR3 is TGTGCCAGCAGTCGAGGGATCGGGGTCAATGAGCAGTTCTTC.

This clonotype was seen ten or more times. DNA for the CDR3: TGTGCCAGCTCTCCCGGCTCCGGGACTAGCGGTTACAATGAGCAGTTCTTC. This sequence encodes CASSPGSGTSGYNEQFF. V gene TRBV18 combines with J gene TRBJ2-1, with TRBD2 identical over 11 bases. Germline V CDR1 and CDR2: KGHSH, LQKENI. The J segment lost 4 bases and the V segment lost 6 bases, leaving 11 bases of the junction unmatched. CDR3 length: 17 residues. Supplemented by reference TRBV18 and TRBJ2-1, the full variable domain reads NAGVMQNPRHLVRRRGQEARLRCSPMKGHSHVYWYRQLPEEGLKFMVYLQKENIIDESGMPKERFSAEFPKEGPSILRIQQVVRGDSAAYFCASSPGSGTSGYNEQFFGPGTRLTVL.

This clonotype was recorded at least ten times. The V and J genes are TRBV20-1 and TRBJ1-4; 9 bases agree with TRBD1. This CDR3 contains 19 residues. Trimming took 1 base from V and 2 from J; bases not matched to a gene: 14. The V gene's germline CDR1 is DFQATT and CDR2 SNEGSKA (reference sequence). CDR3 bases: TGCAGTGCTAGAGTCCCCGGGACAGGGTGGTATGCCACTAATGAAAAACTGTTTTTT. Translating gives CSARVPGTGWYATNEKLFF.

Ten or more counts support this clonotype. The genes are TRBV5-6 and TRBJ1-1; D is unresolved. The CDR3 is 12 amino acids. Germline-derived CDR1 and CDR2 are SGHDT and YYEEEE. Trimming removed 1 base at V and 8 bases at J, with 9 bases between. Written as DNA, the CDR3 is TGTGCCAGCAGCTTGCAGCCGAAAGAAGCTTTCTTT. Protein sequence: CASSLQPKEAFF.

Ten or more counts support this clonotype. This chain links TRBV6-1 with TRBJ2-5, with D possibly TRBD1 on 6 matching bases. The V end lost 3 bases, the J end lost 5 bases, and 16 bases lay between the germline ends. The CDR3 runs to 15 residues. Germline V gene sequence: CDR1 MNHNS, CDR2 SASEGT. The CDR3 coding sequence is TGTGCCAGCAGTGACCACAGGGTGCCCTTGGAGACCCAGTACTTC. It specifies CASSDHRVPLETQYF.

At least ten counts were recorded for this clonotype. V is TRBV27 and J is TRBJ1-5; D is unclear. Trimming removed 5 bases at V and 2 bases at J, with 4 bases between. Looked up from germline, CDR1 is MNHEY and CDR2 is SMNVEV (reference sequence). The CDR3 has 12 residues. The DNA of the CDR3 is TGTGCCAGCAGTGGGGGCAATCAGCCCCAGCATTTT. Translated: CASSGGNQPQHF.

This clonotype was counted many times. V usage is TRBV3-1 and J usage is TRBJ2-2; possible D gene TRBD1, 6 bases. The CDR3 spans 14 residues. CDR1 and CDR2 from the germline V gene are LGHDT and YNNKEL (reference sequence). The germline V and J ends were trimmed by 0 bases and 6 bases, with 8 bases remaining between them. In nucleotides, the CDR3 is TGTGCCAGCAGCCAAGATAAGGGGGCCGGGGAGCTGTTTTTT. Residues: CASSQDKGAGELFF.

V gene TRBV19 combines with J gene TRBJ1-6; 8 bases fit TRBD1. The V gene's germline CDR1 is LNHDA and CDR2 SQIVND (reference sequence). The length of the CDR3 is 13 residues. Trimming at V came to 4 bases and at J to 10 bases, leaving 3 bases not matched to a gene. The CDR3 sequence is CASSTDRDSPLHF. The CDR3 nucleotides read TGTGCCAGTAGTACGGACAGGGACTCACCCCTCCACTTT.

This clonotype has a count of ten or more. This chain links TRBV7-9 with TRBJ1-1; D may be TRBD1 (6 bases). CDR3 size: 16 residues. Trimming left V 5 bases short and J 5 bases short, with 21 bases between. In germline, CDR1 is SEHNR, CDR2 FQNEAQ (reference sequence). DNA of the CDR3: TGTGCCAGCAGCGTTATACTGGGACATCGGGGAACTGAAGCTTTCTTT. Its translation is CASSVILGHRGTEAFF.

This clonotype has a count of ten or more. This chain links TRBV20-1 with TRBJ2-7; D is uncertain. Germline CDR1 is DFQATT and CDR2 is SNEGSKA (reference sequence). CDR3 size: 13 residues. Between the trimmed V and J ends, which lost 3 bases and 0 bases, there was a span of 9 bases. This CDR3 reads CSARTRSSYEQYV. CDR3 coding DNA: TGCAGTGCTAGGACGAGGAGCTCCTACGAGCAGTACGTC.

This clonotype was counted between two and nine times. The V and J genes are TRBV11-1 and TRBJ2-1; either TRBD1 or TRBD2 may supply D (7 bases each). V was trimmed by 5 bases and J by 0 bases, leaving 11 bases between them. The germline gives CDR1 SGHAT, CDR2 FQDESV (reference sequence). The CDR3 is 15 residues long. The CDR3: CASSQGGSSYNEQFF. Written as DNA, the CDR3 is TGTGCCAGCAGCCAGGGGGGGAGCTCCTACAATGAGCAGTTCTTC.

This clonotype has ten or more counts. The V gene is TRBV28, the J gene TRBJ1-5; a weak D match, TRBD1 (5 bases). This CDR3 contains 13 residues. CDR1 and CDR2 (germline): MDHEN, SYDVKM. V lost 10 bases, J lost 6 bases, and 16 bases lay in between. As DNA, the CDR3 is TGTGCCATCCGGGGGGGGTTATCTCAGCCCCAGCATTTT. Translation gives CAIRGGLSQPQHF.

This chain connects TRBV11-2 to TRBJ2-1, with TRBD2 matching over 13 bases. The CDR3 spans 17 residues. From germline, CDR1 is SGHAT and CDR2 FQNNGV. J gave up 7 bases and V 5 bases, and 11 bases lay outside the gene matches. CDR3 residues: CASSLTVLAGGLNEQFF. CDR3 DNA: TGTGCCAGCAGCCTCACCGTACTAGCGGGGGGGCTGAATGAGCAGTTCTTC.

The count of this clonotype is one. For the CDR3, the DNA is TGTGCCAGCAGCTTAGGCCACGGGAAGATGAACACTGAAGCTTTCTTT. Residues: CASSLGHGKMNTEAFF. The V gene is TRBV7-2, the J gene TRBJ1-1; D is unclear. The length of the CDR3 is 16 residues. Per germline, CDR1 SGHTA and CDR2 FQGNSA. The ends were cut back, 1 base at V and 0 bases at J, with 12 bases in the middle.

This clonotype has at least ten counts. The chain couples TRBV6-1 to TRBJ2-1, with D perhaps being TRBD1 or TRBD2 (5 bases each). V lost 5 bases and J 5 bases, leaving 16 bases between the germline ends. The CDR3 consists of 15 residues. Germline V gives CDR1 MNHNS, CDR2 SASEGT. The DNA for the CDR3 is TGTGCCAGCAGTTGGAGCCGGGACCCCGACAATGAGCAGTTCTTC. Translating it yields CASSWSRDPDNEQFF.

This clonotype was detected ten times or more. The chain recombines TRBV5-5 with TRBJ1-5, with D possibly matching TRBD1 (6 bases). Germline V lookup: CDR1 SGHKS, CDR2 YYEKEE (reference sequence). Trimming took 4 bases from V and 1 from J, leaving 27 bases between them. The CDR3 has 20 residues. The CDR3 nucleotides read TGTGCCAGCAGCCCCTGGCCCGTCCGGGAGGGGGGAATAAGCAATCAGCCCCAGCATTTT. The encoded protein is CASSPWPVREGGISNQPQHF.

The table lists this clonotype with many counts. The rearrangement joins TRBV28 to TRBJ1-2; D uncertain. CDR1 is MDHEN, CDR2 SYDVKM, per germline. With 6 bases removed from V and 2 bases from J, the gap between germline ends came to 16 bases. The CDR3 length is 15 residues. The CDR3 here is CASSPLPTVNYGYTF. In DNA form, the CDR3 reads TGTGCCAGCAGCCCCCTCCCGACTGTGAACTATGGCTACACCTTC.